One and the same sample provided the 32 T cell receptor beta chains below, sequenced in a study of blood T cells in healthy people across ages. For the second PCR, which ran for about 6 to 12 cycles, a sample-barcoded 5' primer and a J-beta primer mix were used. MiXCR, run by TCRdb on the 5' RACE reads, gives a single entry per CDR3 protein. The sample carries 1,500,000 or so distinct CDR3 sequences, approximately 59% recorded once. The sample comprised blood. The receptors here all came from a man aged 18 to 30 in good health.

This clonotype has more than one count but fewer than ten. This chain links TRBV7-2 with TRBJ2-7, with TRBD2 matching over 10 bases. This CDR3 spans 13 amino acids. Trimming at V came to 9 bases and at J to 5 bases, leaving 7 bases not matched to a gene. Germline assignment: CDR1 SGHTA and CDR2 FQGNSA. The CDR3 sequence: CASQGLAEDEQYF. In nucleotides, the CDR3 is TGTGCCAGTCAAGGACTAGCGGAGGACGAGCAGTACTTC. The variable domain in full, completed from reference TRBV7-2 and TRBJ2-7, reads GAGVSQSPSNKVTEKGKDVELRCDPISGHTALYWYRQSLGQGLEFLIYFQGNSAPDKSGLPSDRFSAERTGGSVSTLTIQRTQQEDSAVYLCASQGLAEDEQYFGPGTRLTVT.

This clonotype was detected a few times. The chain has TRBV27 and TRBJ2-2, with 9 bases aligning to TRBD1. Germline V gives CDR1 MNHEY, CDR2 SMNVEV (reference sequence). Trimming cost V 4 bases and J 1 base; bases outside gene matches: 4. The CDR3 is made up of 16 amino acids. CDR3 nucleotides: TGTGCCAGCAGTTCAGTGACAGGGGGGAACACCGGGGAGCTGTTTTTT. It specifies CASSSVTGGNTGELFF.

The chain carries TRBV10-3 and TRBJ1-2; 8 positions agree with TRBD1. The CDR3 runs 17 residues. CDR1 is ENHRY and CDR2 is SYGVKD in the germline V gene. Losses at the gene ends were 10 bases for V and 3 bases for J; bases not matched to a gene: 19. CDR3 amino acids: CATIPQTGGAFDYGYTF. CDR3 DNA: TGTGCCACAATTCCCCAAACAGGGGGGGCCTTTGACTATGGCTACACCTTC.

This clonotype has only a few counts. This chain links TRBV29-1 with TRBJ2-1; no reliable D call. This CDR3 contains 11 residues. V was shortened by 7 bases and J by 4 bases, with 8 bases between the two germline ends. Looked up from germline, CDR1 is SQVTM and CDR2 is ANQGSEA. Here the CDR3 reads CSAVQYNEQFF. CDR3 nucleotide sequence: TGCAGCGCTGTGCAGTACAATGAGCAGTTCTTC.

The CDR3 loop reads CSLGTGGSNQPQHF. In DNA form, the CDR3 reads TGCAGCTTGGGGACAGGGGGTAGCAATCAGCCCCAGCATTTT. V is TRBV29-1 and J is TRBJ1-5, with 11 bases aligning to TRBD1. Germline V gives CDR1 SQVTM, CDR2 ANQGSEA. V shed 8 bases, J shed 0 bases, and the junction held 3 bases outside the gene matches. This CDR3 is built from 14 residues.

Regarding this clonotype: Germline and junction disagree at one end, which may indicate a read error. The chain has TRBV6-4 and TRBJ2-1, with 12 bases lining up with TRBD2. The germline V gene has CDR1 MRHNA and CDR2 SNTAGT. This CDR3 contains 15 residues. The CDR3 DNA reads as TGTGTCAGCAGTGACACTAGCGGGGGGTACAATGAGCAGTTCTTC. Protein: CVSSDTSGGYNEQFF.

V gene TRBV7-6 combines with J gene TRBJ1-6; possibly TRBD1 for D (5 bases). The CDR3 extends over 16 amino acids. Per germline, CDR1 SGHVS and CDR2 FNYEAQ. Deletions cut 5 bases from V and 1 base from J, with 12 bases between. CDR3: CASSPTQGSYNSPLHF. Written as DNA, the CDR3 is TGTGCCAGCAGCCCTACGCAGGGTTCCTATAATTCACCCCTCCACTTT.

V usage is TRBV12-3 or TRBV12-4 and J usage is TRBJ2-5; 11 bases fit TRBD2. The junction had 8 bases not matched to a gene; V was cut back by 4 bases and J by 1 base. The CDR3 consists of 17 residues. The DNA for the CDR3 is TGTGCCAGCAGTTCGGTCACTAGCGGGGGCTCCCAAGAGACCCAGTACTTC. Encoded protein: CASSSVTSGGSQETQYF.

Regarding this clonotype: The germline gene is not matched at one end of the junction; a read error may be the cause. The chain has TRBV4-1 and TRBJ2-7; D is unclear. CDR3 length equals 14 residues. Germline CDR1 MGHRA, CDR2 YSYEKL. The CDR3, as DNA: TGCGCCAGCAGCCAAGGTGTTAAGGGCTACGAGCAGTACTTT. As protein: CASSQGVKGYEQYF.

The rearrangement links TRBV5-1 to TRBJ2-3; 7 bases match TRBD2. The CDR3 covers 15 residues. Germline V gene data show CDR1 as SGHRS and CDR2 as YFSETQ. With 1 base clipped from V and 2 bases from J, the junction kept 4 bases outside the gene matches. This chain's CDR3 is CASSLKAGDTDTQYF. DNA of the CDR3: TGCGCCAGCAGCTTGAAGGCGGGAGACACAGATACGCAGTATTTT.

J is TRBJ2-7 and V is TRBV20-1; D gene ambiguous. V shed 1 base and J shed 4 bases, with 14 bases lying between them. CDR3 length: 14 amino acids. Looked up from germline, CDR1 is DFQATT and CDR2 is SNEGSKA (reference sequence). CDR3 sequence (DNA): TGCAGTGCTAGAGTAAGAAAAACCGGGTACGAGCAGTACTTC. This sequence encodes CSARVRKTGYEQYF.

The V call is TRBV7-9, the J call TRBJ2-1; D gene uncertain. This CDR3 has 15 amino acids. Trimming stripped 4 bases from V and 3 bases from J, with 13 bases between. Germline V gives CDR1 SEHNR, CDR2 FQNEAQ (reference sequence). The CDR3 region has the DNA TGTGCCAGCAGCTCAGGTGGGCGTTTCTACAATGAGCAGTTCTTC. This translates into CASSSGGRFYNEQFF.

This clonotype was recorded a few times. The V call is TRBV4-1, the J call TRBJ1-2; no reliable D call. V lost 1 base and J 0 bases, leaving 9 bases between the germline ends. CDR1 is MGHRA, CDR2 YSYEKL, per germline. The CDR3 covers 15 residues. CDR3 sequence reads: CASSQALGANYGYTF. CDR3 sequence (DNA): TGCGCCAGCAGCCAAGCCCTGGGCGCTAACTATGGCTACACCTTC.

As DNA, the CDR3 is TGTGCCAGCAGTGAGAGAGCGGTCACCGGGGAGCTGTTTTTT. This gives the protein CASSERAVTGELFF. The gene calls are TRBV2 and TRBJ2-2, with D perhaps TRBD2 (5 bases). Germline V CDR1 and CDR2: SNHLY, FYNNEI. The V and J ends lost 3 bases and 4 bases respectively, with 9 bases between them. CDR3 length: 14 amino acids.

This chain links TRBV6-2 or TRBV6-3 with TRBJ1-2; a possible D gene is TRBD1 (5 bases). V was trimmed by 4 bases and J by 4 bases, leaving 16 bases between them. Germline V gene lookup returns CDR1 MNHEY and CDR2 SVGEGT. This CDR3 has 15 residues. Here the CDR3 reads CASSWDPGAIYGYTF. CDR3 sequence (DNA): TGTGCCAGCAGTTGGGATCCCGGGGCTATCTATGGCTACACCTTC.

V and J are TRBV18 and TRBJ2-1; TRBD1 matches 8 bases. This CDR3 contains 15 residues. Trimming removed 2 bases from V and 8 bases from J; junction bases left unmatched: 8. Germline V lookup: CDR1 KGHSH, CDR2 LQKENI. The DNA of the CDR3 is TGTGCCAGCTCACCAGGGGACAGGACCGGTGATGAGCAGTTCTTC. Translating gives CASSPGDRTGDEQFF.

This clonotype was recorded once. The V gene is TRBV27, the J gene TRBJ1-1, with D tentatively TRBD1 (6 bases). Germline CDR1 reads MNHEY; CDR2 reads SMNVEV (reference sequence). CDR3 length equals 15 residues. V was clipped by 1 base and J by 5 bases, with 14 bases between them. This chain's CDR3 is CASSLYRAGKTEAFF. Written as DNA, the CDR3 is TGTGCCAGCAGTTTATACAGGGCTGGGAAAACTGAAGCTTTCTTT.

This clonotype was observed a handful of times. The CDR3 nucleotides are TGTGCCAGCAGTTTAGCCCCGGGCGCAGATACGCAGTATTTT. Its translation: CASSLAPGADTQYF. This chain links TRBV5-6 with TRBJ2-3; D remains ambiguous. This CDR3 comprises 14 residues. The V gene's germline CDR1 is SGHDT and CDR2 YYEEEE. Between the trimmed V and J ends, which lost 5 bases and 4 bases, there was a span of 14 bases.

CDR3 nucleotides: TGTGCCAGCAGCTTAGACGGTATAAACTATGGCTACACCTTC. Its translation is CASSLDGINYGYTF. This sequence joins TRBV11-2 and TRBJ1-2; D unresolved. The germline gives CDR1 SGHAT, CDR2 FQNNGV. The V end lost 0 bases, the J end lost 2 bases, and 7 bases lay between the germline ends. The CDR3 spans 14 residues. Filled out from reference TRBV11-2 and TRBJ1-2, the complete variable domain reads EAGVAQSPRYKIIEKRQSVAFWCNPISGHATLYWYQQILGQGPKLLIQFQNNGVVDDSQLPKDRFSAERLKGVDSTLKIQPAKLEDSAVYLCASSLDGINYGYTFGSGTRLTVV.

The CDR3: CSVEDQGVARVGAYNEQYF. In DNA form, the CDR3 reads TGCAGCGTTGAAGATCAAGGGGTCGCCCGGGTCGGGGCCTACAATGAGCAGTACTTC. The chain uses TRBV29-1 and TRBJ2-5; D possibly matches TRBD1 or TRBD2 (5 bases each). From germline, CDR1 is SQVTM and CDR2 ANQGSEA. V lost 0 bases and J 11 bases, leaving 34 bases between the germline ends. There are 19 residues in the CDR3.

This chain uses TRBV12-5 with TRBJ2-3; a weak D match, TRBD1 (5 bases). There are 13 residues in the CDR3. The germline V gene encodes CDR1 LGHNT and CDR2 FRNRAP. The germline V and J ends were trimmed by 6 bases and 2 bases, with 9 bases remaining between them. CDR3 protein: CASGIGATDTQYF. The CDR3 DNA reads TGTGCTAGTGGCATTGGGGCCACAGATACGCAGTATTTT.

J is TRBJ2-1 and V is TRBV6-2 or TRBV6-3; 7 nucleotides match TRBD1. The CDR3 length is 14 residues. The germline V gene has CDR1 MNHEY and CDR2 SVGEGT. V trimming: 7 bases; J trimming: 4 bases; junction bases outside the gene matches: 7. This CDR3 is CASTSTQGYNEQFF. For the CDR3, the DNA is TGTGCCAGCACCTCAACACAGGGGTACAATGAGCAGTTCTTC.

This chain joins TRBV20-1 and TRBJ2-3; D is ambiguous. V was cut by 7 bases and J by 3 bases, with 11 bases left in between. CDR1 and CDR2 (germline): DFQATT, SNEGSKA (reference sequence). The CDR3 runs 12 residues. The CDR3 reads CSVIDRTDTQYF. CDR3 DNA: TGCAGTGTAATAGATAGAACAGATACGCAGTATTTT.

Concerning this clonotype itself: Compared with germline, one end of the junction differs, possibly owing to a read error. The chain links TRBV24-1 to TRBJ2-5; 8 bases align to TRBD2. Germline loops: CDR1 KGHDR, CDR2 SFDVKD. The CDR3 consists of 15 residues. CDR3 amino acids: CATSEPGTRQEAQYF. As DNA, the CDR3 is TGTGCCACCAGTGAACCCGGGACTAGGCAAGAGGCCCAGTACTTC.

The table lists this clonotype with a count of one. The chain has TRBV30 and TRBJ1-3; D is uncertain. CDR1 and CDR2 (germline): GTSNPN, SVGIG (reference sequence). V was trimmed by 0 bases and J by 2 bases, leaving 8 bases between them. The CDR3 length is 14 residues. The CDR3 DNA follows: TGTGCCTGGAGTGTACGGCGGGCTGGAAACACCATATATTTT. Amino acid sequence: CAWSVRRAGNTIYF.

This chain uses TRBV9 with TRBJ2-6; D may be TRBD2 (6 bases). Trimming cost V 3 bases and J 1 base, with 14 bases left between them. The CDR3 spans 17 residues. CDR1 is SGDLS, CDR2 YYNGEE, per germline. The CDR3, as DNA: TGTGCCAGCAGCGGGCTGGGGGGAAGGTCTGGGGCCAACGTCCTGACTTTC. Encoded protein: CASSGLGGRSGANVLTF.

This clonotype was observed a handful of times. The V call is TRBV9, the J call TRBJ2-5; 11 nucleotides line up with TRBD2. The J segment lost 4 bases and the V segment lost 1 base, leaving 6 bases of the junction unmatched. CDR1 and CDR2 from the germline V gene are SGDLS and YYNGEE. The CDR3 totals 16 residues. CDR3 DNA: TGTGCCAGCAGCGTATCCGCGGGACTAGCGGCAGAGACCCAGTACTTC. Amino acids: CASSVSAGLAAETQYF.

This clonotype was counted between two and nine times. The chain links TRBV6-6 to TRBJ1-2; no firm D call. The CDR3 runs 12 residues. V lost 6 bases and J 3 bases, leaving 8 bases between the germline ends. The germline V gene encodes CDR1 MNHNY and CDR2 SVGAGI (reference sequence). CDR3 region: CASRWRDYGYTF. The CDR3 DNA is TGTGCCAGCAGGTGGAGGGACTATGGCTACACCTTC.

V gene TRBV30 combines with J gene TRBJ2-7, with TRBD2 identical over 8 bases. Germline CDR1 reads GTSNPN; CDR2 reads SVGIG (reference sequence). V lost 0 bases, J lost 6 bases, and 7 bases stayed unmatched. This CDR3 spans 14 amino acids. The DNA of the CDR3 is TGTGCCTGGAGTGTAGGAGCGGGAGTAGGCGAGCAGTACTTC. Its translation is CAWSVGAGVGEQYF.

Here the CDR3 reads CASSLFGQGGYQPQHF. CDR3 nucleotide sequence: TGTGCCAGCAGTTTATTTGGACAGGGCGGGTATCAGCCCCAGCATTTT. The V gene is TRBV27, the J gene TRBJ1-5; 8 bases match TRBD1. After removal of 1 base from V and 5 bases from J, the junction contained 7 bases not matched to a gene. The CDR3 contains 16 residues. Germline CDR1 and CDR2: MNHEY and SMNVEV (reference sequence).

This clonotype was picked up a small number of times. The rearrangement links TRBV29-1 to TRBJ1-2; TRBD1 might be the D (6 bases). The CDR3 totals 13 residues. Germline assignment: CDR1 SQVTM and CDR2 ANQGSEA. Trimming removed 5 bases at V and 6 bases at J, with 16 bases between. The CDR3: CSVLYRDNDGYTF. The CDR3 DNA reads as TGCAGCGTTCTCTACCGGGACAATGATGGCTACACCTTC.

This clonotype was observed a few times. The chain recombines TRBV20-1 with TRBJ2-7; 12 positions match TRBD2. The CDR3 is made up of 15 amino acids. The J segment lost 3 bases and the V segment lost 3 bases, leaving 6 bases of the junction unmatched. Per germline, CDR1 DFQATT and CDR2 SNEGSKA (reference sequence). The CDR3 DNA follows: TGCAGTGCTAGCAGGACTAGCGGGGATTTCTACGAGCAGTACTTC. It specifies CSASRTSGDFYEQYF.